Presented here are 5 T cell receptor beta chains from one specimen sequenced in a study of CD8+ T cells in alopecia areata. As for treatment: oral pan-JAK inhibitor, 5-10 mg twice daily. Sequencing relied on a cDNA template that was reverse transcribed from extracted RNA. Repertoires were generated with immunoSEQ multiplex PCR, while TCRdb's copy carries only in-frame clones and drops some. The sample yields roughly 120,000 clones, 53% seen once. The sequenced sample was CD4+ T cells sorted from blood, obtained at week 4, from a patient treated with tofacitinib. The receptor set was obtained from a human donor with alopecia areata.

The rearrangement joins TRBV9 to TRBJ2-1; TRBD2 matches 10 bases. This CDR3 comprises 13 residues. Per germline, CDR1 SGDLS and CDR2 YYNGEE. V was pared by 0 bases and J by 13 bases, with 4 bases of the junction left unmatched. CDR3 bases: TGTGCCAGCAGCGTAGGGGCTAGCGGGAGCCAGTTCTTC. Translating it yields CASSVGASGSQFF.

This chain uses TRBV5-1 with TRBJ2-2; the match to TRBD2 covers 7 bases. V lost 2 bases, J lost 3 bases, and 4 bases stayed unmatched. The CDR3 has 15 residues. Per germline, CDR1 SGHRS and CDR2 YFSETQ. This CDR3 is CASSLTSADTGELFF. CDR3 nucleotides: TGCGCCAGCAGCTTAACTAGCGCAGACACCGGGGAGCTGTTTTTT.

This chain connects TRBV6-1 to TRBJ2-1; 10 bases agree with TRBD1. The CDR3 loop spans 13 amino acids. Germline V lookup: CDR1 MNHNS, CDR2 SASEGT. The V segment lost 7 bases and the J segment 9 bases; nucleotides outside the gene matches: 6. This chain's CDR3 is CASTETGGTEQFF. DNA of the CDR3: TGTGCCAGCACCGAGACAGGGGGCACTGAGCAGTTCTTC.

V gene TRBV29-1 combines with J gene TRBJ1-1; D unresolved. The CDR3 has 15 amino acids. Trimming took 3 bases from V and 3 from J, leaving 17 bases between them. Germline V lookup: CDR1 SQVTM, CDR2 ANQGSEA. CDR3 nucleotides: TGCAGCGTTGATCGCTTGGCCCCAACAGACACTGAAGCTTTCTTT. Translation gives CSVDRLAPTDTEAFF. The variable domain in full, completed from reference TRBV29-1 and TRBJ1-1, reads SAVISQKPSRDICQRGTSLTIQCQVDSQVTMMFWYRQQPGQSLTLIATANQGSEATYESGFVIDKFPISRPNLTFSTLTVSNMSPEDSSIYLCSVDRLAPTDTEAFFGQGTRLTVV.

The genes are TRBV9 and TRBJ1-2, with 9 bases identical to TRBD1. The CDR3 totals 16 residues. Germline assignment: CDR1 SGDLS and CDR2 YYNGEE. V lost 3 bases and J lost 2; bases outside the gene matches: 8. Written as DNA, the CDR3 is TGTGCCAGCAGCGGGGATCGACAGGGGGGAAACTATGGCTACACCTTC. It yields the protein CASSGDRQGGNYGYTF.